The next 24 T cell receptor beta chains were all read from a single sample in a study of long-term antiretroviral therapy in people with HIV. A v3.0 immunoSEQ assay was performed at survey level. The assay was immunoSEQ multiplex PCR, and TCRdb's table has in-frame clones only and misses some. The profile covers approximately 17,000 clones, with around nine tenths appearing a single time and more than 10% taken by the ten largest. The sample was unsorted PBMCs, taken 0.7 years before starting antiretroviral therapy. These receptors all stem from a man in his fifties or sixties with HIV.

The CDR3 protein is CASSPRDFWPGGYTF. The CDR3 region has the DNA TGTGCCAGCTCACCGAGGGACTTTTGGCCGGGCGGCTACACCTTC. The gene calls are TRBV18 and TRBJ1-2, with a possible D match to TRBD1 (5 bases). With 3 bases removed from V and 8 bases from J, the gap between germline ends came to 19 bases. The CDR3 length is 15 residues. Germline V gene lookup returns CDR1 KGHSH and CDR2 LQKENI.

This chain joins TRBV18 and TRBJ1-2, with a weak D call TRBD1 (5 bases). CDR3 length: 15 residues. The V and J ends lost 3 bases and 3 bases respectively, with 14 bases between them. Germline loops: CDR1 KGHSH, CDR2 LQKENI. CDR3 sequence reads: CASSPRDADYYGYTF. The CDR3 DNA reads as TGTGCCAGCTCACCCCGGGACGCAGATTACTATGGCTACACCTTC.

This chain joins TRBV21-1 and TRBJ1-5. TRBV21-1 is a known pseudogene. The CDR3 is made up of 16 amino acids. In DNA, the CDR3 is TGTGCCAGCAGCAAAGCGAGGGGCGACAGCAATCAGCCCCAGCATTTT. It specifies CASSKARGDSNQPQHF.

Only one count was recorded for this clone. The rearrangement links TRBV6-1 to TRBJ2-7; D gene unclear. This CDR3 spans 12 amino acids. V was shortened by 9 bases and J by 5 bases, with 14 bases between the two germline ends. Germline CDR1 reads MNHNS; CDR2 reads SASEGT. The CDR3 DNA reads as TGTGCCAGTAGAATATGGATAGACGAGCAGTACTTC. It translates to CASRIWIDEQYF.

This rearrangement joins TRBV27 to TRBJ1-1, with TRBD1 matching over 7 bases. CDR3 length: 15 amino acids. Unmatched junction bases numbered 13, after V lost 2 bases and J lost 10 bases. The germline gives CDR1 MNHEY, CDR2 SMNVEV (reference sequence). CDR3 coding DNA: TGTGCCAGCAGTTTAGATTGGAGACAGGGACGGACAGCTTTCTTT. Translating gives CASSLDWRQGRTAFF.

J is TRBJ1-1 and V is TRBV4-3, with D hard to call. This CDR3 is 13 amino acids long. CDR1 and CDR2 from the germline V gene are LGHNA and YSLEER. The V and J ends lost 4 bases and 3 bases respectively, with 9 bases between them. The CDR3 loop reads CASSPLVDTEAFF. DNA for the CDR3: TGCGCCAGCAGCCCATTGGTTGACACTGAAGCTTTCTTT.

The chain is built from TRBV11-2 and TRBJ1-1; possible D gene TRBD1, 5 bases. The CDR3 consists of 10 residues. V lost 8 bases to trimming and J lost 7 bases, with 8 bases between them. Germline-derived CDR1 and CDR2 are SGHAT and FQNNGV. CDR3 DNA: TGTGCCAGCGGGGGAATTGAAGCTTTCTTT. Amino acids: CASGGIEAFF.

The J gene is TRBJ2-2, the V gene TRBV4-3; the match to TRBD1 covers 11 bases. This CDR3 is 18 amino acids long. Germline CDR1 LGHNA, CDR2 YSLEER. Losses at the gene ends were 3 bases for V and 3 bases for J; bases not matched to a gene: 9. This chain's CDR3 is CASSQRTAGQGDTGELFF. CDR3 DNA: TGCGCCAGCAGCCAGAGGACCGCGGGACAGGGGGACACCGGGGAGCTGTTTTTT.

V and J are TRBV28 and TRBJ1-4; D call uncertain. V was trimmed by 7 bases and J by 1 base, leaving 13 bases between them. Germline V gives CDR1 MDHEN, CDR2 SYDVKM. The CDR3 consists of 15 residues. This CDR3 is CASKSPGETNEKLFF. The CDR3 nucleotides read TGTGCCAGCAAGTCCCCCGGGGAAACTAATGAAAAACTGTTTTTT.

This clone was found once. V and J are TRBV11-2 and TRBJ2-4; possible D gene TRBD1, 5 bases. The germline V gene encodes CDR1 SGHAT and CDR2 FQNNGV. The CDR3 length is 14 residues. The ends were cut back, 2 bases at V and 7 bases at J, with 12 bases in the middle. This chain's CDR3 is CASSLMGPRNIQYF. CDR3 DNA sequence: TGTGCCAGCAGCTTAATGGGGCCGAGGAACATTCAGTACTTC.

The rearrangement joins TRBV5-4 to TRBJ2-1; the D gene is possibly TRBD2 (5 bases). The CDR3 runs to 13 residues. The germline V and J ends were trimmed by 0 bases and 6 bases, with 7 bases remaining between them. Germline V gene sequence: CDR1 SGHNT, CDR2 YYREEE (reference sequence). As DNA, the CDR3 is TGTGCCAGCAGCTTGGAGCGGCCCAATGAGCAGTTCTTC. It is translated as CASSLERPNEQFF.

The chain links TRBV27 to TRBJ1-2; tentatively, D is TRBD1 (5 bases). The germline CDR1 and CDR2 sequences are MNHEY and SMNVEV (reference sequence). V was shortened by 4 bases and J by 5 bases, with 11 bases between the two germline ends. The CDR3 spans 13 residues. CDR3 loop: CASSSRVPYGYTF. The CDR3 DNA is TGTGCCAGCAGTTCCAGGGTTCCTTATGGCTACACCTTC.

In DNA form, the CDR3 reads TGTGCCAGCAGTCTAAGCGGGATAGACGCCTACGAGCAGTACTTC. Its protein product is CASSLSGIDAYEQYF. This chain connects TRBV4-2 to TRBJ2-7, with 7 bases matching TRBD2. V dropped 6 bases and J dropped 2; count of bases not matched to a gene: 10. CDR1 and CDR2 from the germline V gene are LGHNA and YNFKEQ. This CDR3 region has 15 residues.

The J gene is TRBJ1-5, the V gene TRBV12-5; possibly TRBD1 for D (6 bases). The length of the CDR3 is 14 residues. The germline CDR1 and CDR2 sequences are LGHNT and FRNRAP. V was shortened by 1 base and J by 6 bases, with 10 bases between the two germline ends. CDR3 sequence: CASGLGGAGQPQHF. As DNA, the CDR3 is TGTGCTAGTGGTTTGGGGGGGGCCGGTCAGCCCCAGCATTTT.

This sequence joins TRBV9 and TRBJ2-5, with D uncertain. The V end was cut by 4 bases, the J end by 2 bases, with 15 bases between. The CDR3 length is 15 residues. Germline-derived CDR1 and CDR2 are SGDLS and YYNGEE. CDR3 bases: TGTGCCAGCAGCCCCTGGGGAACACCGCAAGAGACCCAGTACTTC. It codes for CASSPWGTPQETQYF.

This clone was seen once. The chain is built from TRBV7-9 and TRBJ1-2; the D gene is possibly TRBD1 (6 bases). V gave up 5 bases and J gave up 2 bases, with 12 bases separating them. The CDR3 has 14 amino acids. Per germline, CDR1 SEHNR and CDR2 FQNEAQ (reference sequence). CDR3 loop: CASSIRQENYGYTF. The CDR3, as DNA: TGTGCCAGCAGCATAAGACAGGAGAACTATGGCTACACCTTC.

The chain employs TRBV9 and TRBJ1-1, with 9 bases aligning to TRBD1. This CDR3 has 12 amino acids. Germline loops: CDR1 SGDLS, CDR2 YYNGEE. Trimming removed 5 bases from V and 5 bases from J; junction bases left unmatched: 1. The CDR3 nucleotides read TGTGCCAGCAGTGGACAGGGGACTGAAGCTTTCTTT. It specifies CASSGQGTEAFF.

The chain has TRBV29-1 and TRBJ1-4; TRBD1 matches 11 bases. CDR3 size: 14 residues. From germline, CDR1 is SQVTM and CDR2 ANQGSEA. With V trimmed by 4 bases and J by 11 bases, 9 bases remained unmatched. The CDR3 bases are TGCAGCGTTGTCCCGGGACAGGGGGAAGAGAAACTGTTTTTT. Its protein is CSVVPGQGEEKLFF.

CDR3 protein: CASSFGLHYNEQFF. In DNA form, the CDR3 reads TGTGCCAGCAGCTTTGGACTCCACTACAATGAGCAGTTCTTC. The chain links TRBV7-8 to TRBJ2-1; a possible D gene is TRBD2 (5 bases). V lost 3 bases and J 3 bases, leaving 9 bases between the germline ends. Germline values: CDR1 SGHVS, CDR2 FQNEAQ. CDR3 length: 14 amino acids.

V gene TRBV7-3 combines with J gene TRBJ2-3; D is possibly TRBD2 (7 bases). The CDR3 is made up of 18 amino acids. The germline CDR1 and CDR2 sequences are SGHTA and FQGTGA. V was cut by 5 bases and J by 1 base, with 22 bases left in between. CDR3 bases: TGTGCCAGCAGCCCCGGTTCTGGCGGGGGCACTGGCACAGATACGCAGTATTTT. Amino acids: CASSPGSGGGTGTDTQYF.

V is TRBV29-1 and J is TRBJ2-7; D is uncertain. V gave up 3 bases and J gave up 2 bases, with 14 bases separating them. This CDR3 spans 14 amino acids. CDR1 and CDR2 from the germline V gene are SQVTM and ANQGSEA. The DNA for the CDR3 is TGCAGCGTTGAGCGGCCGGGCGGAGCCTACGAGCAGTACTTC. Amino acid sequence: CSVERPGGAYEQYF.

Here the CDR3 reads CASSILGEVRGEQYF. CDR3 nucleotide sequence: TGTGCCAGTAGTATATTAGGGGAGGTTAGGGGCGAGCAGTACTTC. This chain links TRBV19 with TRBJ2-7; D is possibly TRBD2 (6 bases). CDR3 length: 15 amino acids. Germline V CDR1 and CDR2: LNHDA, SQIVND (reference sequence). V shed 2 bases and J shed 6 bases, with 17 bases lying between them. Using reference TRBV19 and TRBJ2-7 for the parts outside the CDR3, the full variable domain is DGGITQSPKYLFRKEGQNVTLSCEQNLNHDAMYWYRQDPGQGLRLIYYSQIVNDFQKGDIAEGYSVSREKKESFPLTVTSAQKNPTAFYLCASSILGEVRGEQYFGPGTRLTVT.

V usage is TRBV5-5 and J usage is TRBJ2-5, with D maybe TRBD1 (5 bases). The CDR3 runs to 13 residues. V was shortened by 0 bases and J by 4 bases, with 7 bases between the two germline ends. Germline V gene sequence: CDR1 SGHKS, CDR2 YYEKEE (reference sequence). The CDR3 is CASSLAGIETQYF. The CDR3 nucleotides are TGTGCCAGCAGCTTGGCAGGGATAGAGACCCAGTACTTC.

The CDR3 here is CASSFRDRGNYEQYF. CDR3 nucleotides: TGTGCCAGCAGCTTCCGGGACAGGGGAAACTACGAGCAGTACTTC. The rearrangement uses TRBV5-8 and TRBJ2-7, with 10 bases aligning to TRBD1. The CDR3 consists of 15 residues. V shed 2 bases, J shed 3 bases, and the junction held 5 bases outside the gene matches. Germline V gives CDR1 SGHTS, CDR2 YDEGEE. The entire variable domain, with the rest obtained from reference TRBV5-8 and TRBJ2-7, is as follows: EAGVTQSPTHLIKTRGQQATLRCSPISGHTSVYWYQQALGLGLQFLLWYDEGEERNRGNFPPRFSGRQFPNYSSELNVNALELEDSALYLCASSFRDRGNYEQYFGPGTRLTVT.